Each of the 2 T cell receptor beta chains below was sequenced from the same sample in a study of T cells in Graves' hyperthyroidism and ophthalmopathy. RNA transcripts were the template for amplifying TCR beta CDR3 regions. HTBI primers were employed in a first-round RT-PCR of the TCR CDR3. Via MiXCR, TCRdb re-called the multiplex PCR reads, giving one row per CDR3 protein. The sample records over 300,000 distinct CDR3 sequences, around 13% being singletons. Sequencing was performed on blood. The receptor source for this set is an older woman with Graves' hyperthyroidism.

This clonotype was counted many times. CDR3 in amino acids: CASSEGRGPGTTEAFF. Written as DNA, the CDR3 is TGCGCCAGCAGTGAAGGGAGGGGGCCAGGAACCACTGAAGCTTTCTTT. The rearrangement uses TRBV10-2 and TRBJ1-1; 7 bases map to TRBD1. The CDR3 sequence is 16 residues long. From germline, CDR1 is WSHSY and CDR2 SAAADI. The ends lost 3 bases at V and 4 bases at J; junction bases unmatched: 11.

This clonotype was detected ten times or more. The rearrangement links TRBV6-5 to TRBJ2-2, with 7 positions matching TRBD1. Germline V lookup: CDR1 MNHEY, CDR2 SVGAGI. This CDR3 contains 17 residues. J lost 0 bases, V lost 2 bases, and 6 bases had no gene match. The CDR3 is CASSYKDRPTNTGELFF. The CDR3 DNA follows: TGTGCCAGCAGTTACAAGGACAGGCCTACGAACACCGGGGAGCTGTTTTTT.